The clone carrying this TCR beta chain appeared many times. The sample belongs to a study of spatial heterogeneity in lung cancer. The library protocol tagged each TCR cDNA with a unique molecular identifier. TCRdb re-analysed the 5' RACE reads in MiXCR, keeping a single row per CDR3 protein. The sample shows about 92,000 distinct CDR3 sequences, less than 15% of them seen only once. Time point indicated: sample taken at primary tumor resection. Sequencing of whole RNA from tumor, nontumor lung or frozen PBMC involved no sorting. This receptor was taken from a male donor with early-stage non-small cell lung cancer. Sequencing was performed on PBMCs, taken at surgery.

The CDR3 region is CASSLLGDAGDTQYF. CDR3 DNA sequence: TGTGCCAGCAGCTTATTAGGAGACGCTGGAGATACGCAGTATTTT. The chain employs TRBV7-3 and TRBJ2-3, with D unresolved. The germline V gene encodes CDR1 SGHTA and CDR2 FQGTGA. Trimming cost V 2 bases and J 5 bases, with 14 bases left between them. The CDR3 runs 15 residues. The variable domain in full, with the rest retrieved from reference TRBV7-3 and TRBJ2-3, is GAGVSQTPSNKVTEKGKYVELRCDPISGHTALYWYRQSLGQGPEFLIYFQGTGAADDSGLPNDRFFAVRPEGSVSTLKIQRTERGDSAVYLCASSLLGDAGDTQYFGPGTRLTVL.